This TCR beta chain was obtained from a study of vaccination and CD4 T cells after COVID-19 (dated by TCRdb to about 2022). For the study in its entirety: Convalescent patients had a positive SARS-CoV-2 result on nasal swab PCR, and of these patients, several had mild disease and one had severe disease. Two doses of either the Pfizer-BioNTech BNT162b2 vaccine (n=8) or the Moderna mRNA-1273 vaccine (n=2) were administered to participants. Post-COVID blood samples were collected from convalescent patients a median of approximately 100 days after diagnosis, with a range of about 30 to 180 days. The convalescent cohort comprised six males and four females, including two Hispanic individuals, seven Caucasians, two Asians and one multiracial person. Control cultures used a CEFX viral epitope pool as positive control, an HIV-1 Nef peptide pool as negative control, or no peptide. The time from the second vaccine dose to post-vaccine blood sampling had a median of roughly 77 days and ranged from roughly 12 to 250 days. In roughly nine COVID-19 convalescent patients and a few infection-naive healthy vaccine recipients, the spike-specific CD4+ TCR repertoire before mRNA vaccination was compared with the repertoire after mRNA vaccination. Overlapping spike peptide pools from SARS-CoV-2 and from the common cold coronaviruses HCoV-NL63, HCoV-OC43 and HCoV-229E were used as culture stimuli.

On this clonotype: What antigen it recognizes has not been identified. No quality values exist for individual bases; no much larger clone is one base distant.

Its CDR3 holds 16 amino acids, cysteine through phenylalanine. Kept here is only the CDR3 DNA, which spans 48 bases and is read in frame from base 1. The V end loses 5 bases and the J end loses 4 bases, and a stretch of 17 bases separates them. The germline V gene sets CDR1 to MRHNA and CDR2 to SNTAGT. The research as a whole found: The number of convalescent patients in the study was relatively small, and the study did not examine early timepoints following natural infection. An increase in the median number of SARS-CoV-2-reactive clonotypes from around 20 after infection to 38 after vaccination was observed, but the change was not found to be significant. In convalescent patients, a median around 86% of post-vaccine SARS-CoV-2-reactive clones were detected only after vaccination, suggesting vaccine-specific priming. Of the vaccine-specific clones in convalescent patients, 304 of 307, or nearly all, reacted only to SARS-CoV-2 spike and did not cross-react with common cold coronaviruses.

To prepare the library, PCR was applied. At the Johns Hopkins FTIC core, DNA from the cultured CD4+ T cells underwent TCR sequencing with the Oncomine TCR Beta short-read assay. The QIAamp micro DNA kit was used to extract genomic DNA from the cultured CD4+ T cells. Oncomine TCR Beta libraries from cultured CD4+ T cells were pooled using unique dual indexes and sequenced on an Illumina iSeq 100. The source study handled its data this way. Non-productive sequences were removed, and CDR3s that did not start with C, did not end with F or W, or were shorter than 7 amino acids were discarded. The MANAFEST web application was used to identify antigen-specific clonotypes by comparing peptide-stimulated wells against reference wells and other culture wells. Positive clones required FDR below 0.05, an odds ratio above 5, and productive frequency above 0.1% in at least two of three replicate wells. Clonotypes that were significantly expanded in both SARS-CoV-2 spike wells and at least one common cold coronavirus spike condition were defined as cross-reactive. CDR3 homology was assessed with Levenshtein distances (stringdist) and unrooted phylogenetic trees (ape) in R version 3.6.1. The public reads were reprocessed in TCRdb via fastp at Q25 and MiXCR, keeping in-frame beta chains. Identical CDR3 proteins give one entry, which carries the most common genes and DNA. What appears here as the V and J calls and clone size reflects TCRdb's work, not the paper's. The sample profile shows about 15,000 distinct CDR3 sequences; approximately 26% of them were found once. About 25% of the sample belongs to the ten largest clones.

This specimen's treatment or condition label, per the study, means: roughly 11-day PBMC culture with coronavirus spike peptide pools or control peptides (ViraFEST assay). The ViraFEST assay was used in the study, in which antigen-specific T cells were expanded with peptide pools and expanded clonotypes were subsequently identified by TCR sequencing. The convalescent patients' positive SARS-CoV-2 PCR tests were from March to December 2020, which was before the Alpha, Beta and Delta variants emerged in the United States. Each well held around 2.1 million PBMCs cultured with approximately 9.1 ug/ml peptide pools in IMDM containing roughly 4.7% human AB serum and 10 IU/ml IL-2. On days 3 and 7, half of the culture medium was replaced with fresh IL-2-containing medium. CD4+ T cells were isolated after about 10 days of culture through negative selection using the EasySep CD4+ T cell isolation kit. Ficoll-Paque Plus gradient centrifugation was used to isolate PBMCs from whole blood, and the isolated PBMCs were then either used fresh or cryopreserved at -140C. Culture conditions were generally each tested in triplicate wells.

Sequencing was carried out using cultured CD4+ T cells from blood. The chain is made from TRBV6-4 and TRBJ2-2, with the D gene possibly TRBD1 or TRBD2, each one fitting 5 bases. This sequence was found in a human donor with COVID-19. CDR3 loop: CASSLGAGKGTGELFF. The DNA is TGTGCCAGCAGTCTCGGGGCAGGGAAGGGCACCGGGGAGCTGTTTTTT.